Following are 6 T cell receptor beta chains from one sample sequenced in a study of shared clonotypes between healthy human individuals. Using immunoSEQ multiplex PCR, the repertoire was profiled, and TCRdb retains in-frame clones only, with some absent. The sample includes 2 million to 3 million clones, approximately 94% of them seen just once. Sequencing was performed on naive CD4+ T cells from PBMCs. The subset here: CD45RA+ positively selected. The receptor source for this set is a man younger than 35 in good health. Some clones in this sample may be carry-over from other donors' samples.

V is TRBV10-1 and J is TRBJ2-7, with D tentatively TRBD1 (8 bases). V lost 11 bases and J lost 5, with 25 bases in between. CDR3 length: 15 residues. Germline V lookup: CDR1 WNHNN, CDR2 SYGVQD (reference sequence). CDR3 sequence: CAGTNAYRGRDEQYF. CDR3 nucleotides: TGCGCCGGCACTAACGCCTACAGGGGGAGGGACGAGCAGTACTTC.

The chain is built from TRBV30 and TRBJ2-1; TRBD2 might be the D (6 bases). CDR1 and CDR2 (germline): GTSNPN, SVGIG (reference sequence). CDR3 size: 15 residues. V was shortened by 3 bases and J by 6 bases, with 18 bases between the two germline ends. Written as DNA, the CDR3 is TGTGCCTGGAGCGCGGGGCTTACTAGTGGCAATGAGCAGTTCTTC. This gives the protein CAWSAGLTSGNEQFF.

This sequence joins TRBV7-2 and TRBJ1-2; the D gene is possibly TRBD1 (5 bases). Germline CDR1 and CDR2: SGHTA and FQGNSA. CDR3 size: 14 residues. V lost 4 bases to trimming and J lost 6 bases, with 15 bases between them. CDR3 residues: CASSSAQGGNGYTF. CDR3 DNA: TGTGCCAGCAGCTCGGCTCAGGGAGGCAATGGCTACACCTTC. The complete variable domain, with remaining parts taken from reference TRBV7-2 and TRBJ1-2, reads GAGVSQSPSNKVTEKGKDVELRCDPISGHTALYWYRQSLGQGLEFLIYFQGNSAPDKSGLPSDRFSAERTGGSVSTLTIQRTQQEDSAVYLCASSSAQGGNGYTFGSGTRLTVV.

A remark on this clone: At the DNA level, this CDR3 is encoded by other sequences in the same sample as well. V gene TRBV5-1 combines with J gene TRBJ2-1; 11 bases line up with TRBD2. Germline V gives CDR1 SGHRS, CDR2 YFSETQ. With 3 bases clipped from V and 6 bases from J, the junction kept 2 bases outside the gene matches. This CDR3 is 14 amino acids long. The CDR3 DNA follows: TGCGCCAGCAGCTCCGGGACTAGCGGCAATGAGCAGTTCTTC. Its translation is CASSSGTSGNEQFF.

CDR3 in amino acids: CSAQGQNTGELFF. CDR3 nucleotide sequence: TGCAGCGCCCAAGGACAAAACACCGGGGAGCTGTTTTTT. The chain recombines TRBV29-1 with TRBJ2-2, with D possibly matching TRBD1 (5 bases). The germline V and J ends were trimmed by 7 bases and 2 bases, with 11 bases remaining between them. Germline V gene sequence: CDR1 SQVTM, CDR2 ANQGSEA. This CDR3 region has 13 residues.

CDR3 sequence (DNA): TGTGCCAGCAGTGATCAAGGGGATGAGCAGTTCTTC. Residues: CASSDQGDEQFF. The rearrangement links TRBV2 to TRBJ2-1, with D perhaps TRBD1 (5 bases). Trimming took 3 bases from V and 8 from J, leaving 8 bases between them. The CDR3 spans 12 residues. Looked up from germline, CDR1 is SNHLY and CDR2 is FYNNEI.